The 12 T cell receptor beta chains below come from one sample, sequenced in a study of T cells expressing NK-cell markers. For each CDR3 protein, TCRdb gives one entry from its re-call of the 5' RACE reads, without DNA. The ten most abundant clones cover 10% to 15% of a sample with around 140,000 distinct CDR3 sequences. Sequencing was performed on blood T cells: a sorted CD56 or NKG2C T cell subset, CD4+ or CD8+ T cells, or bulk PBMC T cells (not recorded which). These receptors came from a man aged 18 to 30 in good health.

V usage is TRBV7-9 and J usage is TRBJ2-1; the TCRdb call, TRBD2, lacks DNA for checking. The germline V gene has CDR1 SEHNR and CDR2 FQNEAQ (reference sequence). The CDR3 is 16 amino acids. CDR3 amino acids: CASSLMTSGSYNEQFF.

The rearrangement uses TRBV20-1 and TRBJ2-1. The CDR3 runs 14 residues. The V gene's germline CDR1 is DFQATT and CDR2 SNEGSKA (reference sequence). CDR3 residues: CSAPFSGSHNEQFF.

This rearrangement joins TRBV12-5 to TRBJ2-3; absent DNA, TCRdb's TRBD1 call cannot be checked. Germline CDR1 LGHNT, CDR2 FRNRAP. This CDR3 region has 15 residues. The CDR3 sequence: CASGKTGGSADTQYF.

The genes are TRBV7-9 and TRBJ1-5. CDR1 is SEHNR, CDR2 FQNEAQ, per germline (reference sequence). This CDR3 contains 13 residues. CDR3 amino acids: CASSPTDGQPQHF.

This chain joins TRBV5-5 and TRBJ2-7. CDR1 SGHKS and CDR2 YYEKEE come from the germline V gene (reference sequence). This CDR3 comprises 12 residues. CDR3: CASSLGLQEQYF.

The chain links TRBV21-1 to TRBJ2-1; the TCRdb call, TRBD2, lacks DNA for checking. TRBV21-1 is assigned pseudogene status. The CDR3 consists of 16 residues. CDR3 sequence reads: CASSGLSIPRKGEQFF.

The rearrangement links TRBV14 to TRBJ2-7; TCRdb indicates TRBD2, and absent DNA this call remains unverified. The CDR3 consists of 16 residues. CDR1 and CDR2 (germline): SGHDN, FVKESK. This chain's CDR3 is CASSQLGAGTTYEQYF.

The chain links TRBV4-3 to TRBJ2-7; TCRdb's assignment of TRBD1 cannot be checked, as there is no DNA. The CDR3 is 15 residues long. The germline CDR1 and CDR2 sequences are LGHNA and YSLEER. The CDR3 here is CASSRQGLPSYEQYF.

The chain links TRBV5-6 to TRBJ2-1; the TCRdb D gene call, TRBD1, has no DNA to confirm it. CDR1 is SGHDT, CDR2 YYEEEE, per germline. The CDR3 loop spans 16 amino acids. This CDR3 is CASSLADRGPGNEQFF.

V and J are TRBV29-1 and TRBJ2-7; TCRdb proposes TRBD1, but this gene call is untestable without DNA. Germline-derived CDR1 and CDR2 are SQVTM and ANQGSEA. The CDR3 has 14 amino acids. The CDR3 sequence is CSVDVQGASYEQYF.

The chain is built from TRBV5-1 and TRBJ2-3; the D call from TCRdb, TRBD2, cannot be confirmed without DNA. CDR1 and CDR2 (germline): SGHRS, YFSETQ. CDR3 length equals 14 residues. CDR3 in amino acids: CASRTSGDTDTQYF.

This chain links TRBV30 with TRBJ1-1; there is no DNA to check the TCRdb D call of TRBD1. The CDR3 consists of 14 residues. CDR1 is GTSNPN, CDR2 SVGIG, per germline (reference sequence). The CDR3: CAWSVEGRGTEAFF.